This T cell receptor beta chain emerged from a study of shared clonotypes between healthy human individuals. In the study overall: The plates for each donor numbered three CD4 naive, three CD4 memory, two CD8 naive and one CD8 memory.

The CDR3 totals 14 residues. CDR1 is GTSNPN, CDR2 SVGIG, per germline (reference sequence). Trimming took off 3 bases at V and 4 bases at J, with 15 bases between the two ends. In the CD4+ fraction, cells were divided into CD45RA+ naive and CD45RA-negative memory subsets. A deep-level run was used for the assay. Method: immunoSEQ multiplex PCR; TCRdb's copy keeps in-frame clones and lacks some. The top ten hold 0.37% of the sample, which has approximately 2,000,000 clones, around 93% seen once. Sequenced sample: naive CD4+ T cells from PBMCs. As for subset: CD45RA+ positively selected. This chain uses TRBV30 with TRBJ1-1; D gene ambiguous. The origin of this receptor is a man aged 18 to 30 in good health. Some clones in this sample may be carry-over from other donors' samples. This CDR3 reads CAWRRLILTTEAFF. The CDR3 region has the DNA TGTGCCTGGAGAAGGTTGATCTTGACCACTGAAGCTTTCTTT.